This T cell receptor beta chain appears in the sequencing data of a study of PD-1 blockade in mismatch repair-deficient tumors. This CDR3 has 14 amino acids. Trimming cost V 7 bases and J 8 bases, with 17 bases left between them. The germline V gene has CDR1 SNHLY and CDR2 FYNNEI. The table came from immunoSEQ multiplex PCR; TCRdb's copy has only in-frame clones and leaves some out. The sample holds 85,000 to 130,000 clones, over 75% seen once. The sample was peripheral blood, taken approximately 36 weeks after starting pembrolizumab. The TCR was taken from an adult with mismatch repair-deficient cancer. This chain uses TRBV2 with TRBJ1-4; D not certain. CDR3: CASTASGRREKLFF. CDR3 nucleotides: TGTGCCAGCACAGCCTCCGGGCGCCGGGAAAAACTGTTTTTT.